The 22 T cell receptor beta chains in this list originate from one sample, sequenced in a study of cytomegalovirus exposure and HLA in healthy donors. PCR was performed using 60 Vbeta and 13 Jbeta primers. Profiled with immunoSEQ multiplex PCR; TCRdb holds only in-frame clones, not every one. This sample has about 60,000 clones; roughly four fifths occur once, and the top ten carry 1.5% to 2%. Sequenced: PBMCs. These receptors all stem from a man aged 25 to 40 in good health and CMV-seronegative.

The rearrangement joins TRBV2 to TRBJ1-4; D gene uncertain. V lost 1 base to trimming and J lost 7 bases, with 13 bases between them. This CDR3 region has 15 residues. The germline V gene has CDR1 SNHLY and CDR2 FYNNEI. The CDR3 DNA reads as TGTGCCAGCAGTGAAGATGCAGGCTACGCTGAAAAACTGTTTTTT. This translates into CASSEDAGYAEKLFF.

Concerning this clone itself: The same CDR3 also results from other DNA sequences found in this sample. The V and J genes are TRBV5-1 and TRBJ2-7, with D perhaps matching TRBD2 (5 bases). Between the trimmed V and J ends, which lost 0 bases and 7 bases, there was a span of 14 bases. Germline-derived CDR1 and CDR2 are SGHRS and YFSETQ. The CDR3 is 14 residues long. In DNA form, the CDR3 reads TGCGCCAGCAGCTTGGACAGCCCCGGGAATGAGCAGTACTTC. This sequence encodes CASSLDSPGNEQYF.

This chain links TRBV19 with TRBJ1-5, with unresolved D. The CDR3 loop spans 13 amino acids. Germline V CDR1 and CDR2: LNHDA, SQIVND (reference sequence). Between the trimmed V and J ends, which lost 5 bases and 4 bases, there was a span of 9 bases. The CDR3: CASSPGANQPQHF. As DNA, the CDR3 is TGTGCCAGTAGTCCGGGAGCTAATCAGCCCCAGCATTTT. Full variable domain (rest looked up from reference TRBV19 and TRBJ1-5): DGGITQSPKYLFRKEGQNVTLSCEQNLNHDAMYWYRQDPGQGLRLIYYSQIVNDFQKGDIAEGYSVSREKKESFPLTVTSAQKNPTAFYLCASSPGANQPQHFGDGTRLSIL.

This chain links TRBV25-1 with TRBJ1-1; no clear D gene. V lost 7 bases and J 4 bases, leaving 16 bases between the germline ends. The CDR3 spans 14 residues. From germline, CDR1 is MGHDK and CDR2 SYGVNS. The CDR3 DNA is TGTGCCAGCACTGAGGGAGCTTGGGGCACTGAAGCTTTCTTT. Translation gives CASTEGAWGTEAFF. Full variable domain (missing parts from reference TRBV25-1 and TRBJ1-1): EADIYQTPRYLVIGTGKKITLECSQTMGHDKMYWYQQDPGMELHLIHYSYGVNSTEKGDLSSESTVSRIRTEHFPLTLESARPSHTSQYLCASTEGAWGTEAFFGQGTRLTVV.

The chain joins TRBV9 to TRBJ1-1; 7 bases are shared with TRBD1. V lost 1 base, J lost 3 bases, and 3 bases stayed unmatched. The CDR3 is made up of 14 amino acids. Germline CDR1 and CDR2: SGDLS and YYNGEE. In nucleotides, the CDR3 is TGTGCCAGCAGCGTACTAACAGGGGACACTGAAGCTTTCTTT. It is translated as CASSVLTGDTEAFF.

The chain couples TRBV4-1 to TRBJ2-4; possibly TRBD2 for D (5 bases). Germline values: CDR1 MGHRA, CDR2 YSYEKL. The V end was cut by 0 bases, the J end by 4 bases, with 22 bases between. This CDR3 is built from 19 residues. The CDR3 DNA is TGCGCCAGCAGCCAAGATCCCGAGCGAGCGGATGCCTCTAAAAACATTCAGTACTTC. It codes for CASSQDPERADASKNIQYF.

The chain recombines TRBV7-8 with TRBJ2-1; TRBD2 agrees at 7 bases. Germline CDR1 is SGHVS and CDR2 is FQNEAQ. The CDR3 sequence is 16 residues long. The J segment lost 0 bases and the V segment lost 5 bases, leaving 7 bases of the junction unmatched. CDR3 loop: CASSATLADSYNEQFF. The CDR3 bases are TGTGCCAGCAGCGCAACGCTAGCGGACTCCTACAATGAGCAGTTCTTC. The full variable domain, in which reference TRBV7-8 and TRBJ2-1 provide the parts outside the CDR3, is GAGVSQSPRYKVAKRGQDVALRCDPISGHVSLFWYQQALGQGPEFLTYFQNEAQLDKSGLPSDRFFAERPEGSVSTLKIQRTQQEDSAVYLCASSATLADSYNEQFFGPGTRLTVL.

Regarding this clone: One end of the junction varies from germline; a read error may be responsible. The chain has TRBV7-7 and TRBJ1-5; 10 positions agree with TRBD1. Per the germline V gene, CDR1 is SSHAT and CDR2 is FNYEAQ (reference sequence). The CDR3 totals 17 residues. This CDR3 reads CASSLARGTGEDQPQHF. CDR3 nucleotides: TGTGCTAGCAGCTTAGCGCGGGGGACAGGGGAAGATCAGCCCCAGCATTTT.

The chain uses TRBV4-3 and TRBJ1-3; D possibly corresponds to TRBD1 (6 bases). CDR3 length: 17 amino acids. Germline CDR1 and CDR2: LGHNA and YSLEER. Trimming removed 0 bases at V and 4 bases at J, with 16 bases between. CDR3 DNA sequence: TGCGCCAGCAGCCAAGAGGGGTCGAGGGGGGGCGGAAACACCATATATTTT. Protein: CASSQEGSRGGGNTIYF.

Only one count was recorded for this clone. The chain links TRBV28 to TRBJ1-2, with D hard to call. CDR1 and CDR2 (germline): MDHEN, SYDVKM. Trimming pared 1 base from V and 5 bases from J, leaving 11 bases between. This CDR3 region has 14 residues. In DNA form, the CDR3 reads TGTGCCAGCAGTTTATTCACCGGAGAGTATGGCTACACCTTC. Protein sequence: CASSLFTGEYGYTF.

This chain uses TRBV25-1 with TRBJ2-3, with TRBD1 matching over 7 bases. CDR3 length: 15 amino acids. The V and J ends lost 3 bases and 3 bases, in that order; junction bases with no gene match: 6. Looked up from germline, CDR1 is MGHDK and CDR2 is SYGVNS. The CDR3 here is CASSDRQGRTDTQYF. The CDR3 nucleotides read TGTGCCAGCAGTGACAGACAGGGTCGGACAGATACGCAGTATTTT.

This clone was seen more than once but under ten times. This rearrangement joins TRBV7-2 to TRBJ1-5; D gene uncertain. CDR1 and CDR2 (germline): SGHTA, FQGNSA. This CDR3 is 15 amino acids long. V lost 1 base and J lost 6, with 13 bases in between. The CDR3 spells CASSLDSTRVQPQHF. In DNA, the CDR3 is TGTGCCAGCAGCTTAGATAGTACTCGCGTTCAGCCCCAGCATTTT.

The gene calls are TRBV4-2 and TRBJ2-3; 8 bases line up with TRBD1. Losses at the gene ends were 1 base for V and 2 bases for J; bases not matched to a gene: 8. Germline V lookup: CDR1 LGHNA, CDR2 YNFKEQ. The CDR3 sequence is 17 residues long. The CDR3 here is CASSQVPGQETTDTQYF. CDR3 DNA sequence: TGTGCCAGCAGCCAAGTACCGGGACAGGAGACCACAGATACGCAGTATTTT.

The V and J genes are TRBV6-4 and TRBJ2-2; tentatively, D is TRBD1 (7 bases). This CDR3 region has 18 residues. Germline-derived CDR1 and CDR2 are MRHNA and SNTAGT. Trimming removed 0 bases at V and 0 bases at J, with 14 bases between. The CDR3 bases are TGTGCCAGCAGTGACTCGAGACAGGGACTTCCGAACACCGGGGAGCTGTTTTTT. Translated, it gives CASSDSRQGLPNTGELFF.

V usage is TRBV27 and J usage is TRBJ2-7; 7 bases align to TRBD1. This CDR3 region has 16 residues. Germline V lookup: CDR1 MNHEY, CDR2 SMNVEV (reference sequence). Trimming took 4 bases from V and 0 from J; bases not matched to a gene: 9. DNA of the CDR3: TGTGCCAGCAGTTCGTGGACAGGTTACAGCTCCTACGAGCAGTACTTC. This translates into CASSSWTGYSSYEQYF.

The chain has TRBV15 and TRBJ2-7; 10 nucleotides agree with TRBD2. Trimming cost V 2 bases and J 2 bases; bases outside gene matches: 3. In germline, CDR1 is LNHNV, CDR2 YYDKDF (reference sequence). This CDR3 contains 15 residues. CDR3 nucleotide sequence: TGTGCCACCAGCAGACTAGCGGGAGATGCCTACGAGCAGTACTTC. This sequence encodes CATSRLAGDAYEQYF.

The rearrangement uses TRBV28 and TRBJ1-2, with D perhaps TRBD1 (5 bases). The CDR3 is 14 amino acids. Trimming left V 6 bases short and J 1 base short, with 12 bases between. Germline CDR1 and CDR2: MDHEN and SYDVKM. CDR3 coding DNA: TGTGCCAGCAGCCGACAGTTATTTAACTATGGCTACACCTTC. Translating gives CASSRQLFNYGYTF.

This clone came up a few times. Additional DNA sequences in this sample encode the identical CDR3. The V and J genes are TRBV30 and TRBJ2-5, with TRBD2 identical over 9 bases. Unmatched junction bases numbered 13, after V lost 0 bases and J lost 5 bases. CDR3 size: 17 residues. Germline CDR1 and CDR2: GTSNPN and SVGIG (reference sequence). CDR3 amino acids: CAWSVLGREGPGETQYF. The CDR3 nucleotides read TGTGCCTGGAGTGTACTGGGGCGGGAGGGCCCCGGGGAGACCCAGTACTTC.

This clone was found a few times. V gene TRBV7-9 combines with J gene TRBJ2-7; D call uncertain. Germline V gene lookup returns CDR1 SEHNR and CDR2 FQNEAQ (reference sequence). This CDR3 region has 13 residues. Trimming cost V 11 bases and J 4 bases, with 18 bases left between them. The DNA for the CDR3 is TGTGCCGGCGGCGGTTTCTTGGGTTACGAGCAGTACTTC. Translating gives CAGGGFLGYEQYF.

The V gene is TRBV7-2, the J gene TRBJ1-4, with a possible D match to TRBD1 (5 bases). V lost 5 bases and J lost 7, with 11 bases in between. CDR1 SGHTA and CDR2 FQGNSA come from the germline V gene. CDR3 length: 13 amino acids. The CDR3 loop is CASSPRRVEKLFF. CDR3 nucleotide sequence: TGTGCCAGCAGCCCCCGCAGGGTTGAAAAACTGTTTTTT.

A single count supports this clone. The chain carries TRBV5-5 and TRBJ1-1; 9 bases agree with TRBD1. The germline V gene has CDR1 SGHKS and CDR2 YYEKEE (reference sequence). The CDR3 sequence is 16 residues long. After removal of 3 bases from V and 10 bases from J, the junction contained 16 bases not matched to a gene. As DNA, the CDR3 is TGTGCCAGCAGCTCGGGCTGGGACAGGGTCAACAGGGGAGCTTTCTTT. Translated: CASSSGWDRVNRGAFF. The full variable domain, its missing parts supplied by reference TRBV5-5 and TRBJ1-1, is DAGVTQSPTHLIKTRGQQVTLRCSPISGHKSVSWYQQVLGQGPQFIFQYYEKEERGRGNFPDRFSARQFPNYSSELNVNALLLGDSALYLCASSSGWDRVNRGAFFGQGTRLTVV.

Concerning this clone: The same CDR3 arises from other DNA sequences in this sample as well. This CDR3 is CASSWDRGYTEAFF. The CDR3 coding sequence is TGTGCCAGCAGTTGGGACAGGGGGTACACTGAAGCTTTCTTT. The chain recombines TRBV2 with TRBJ1-1; 11 bases are a match to TRBD1. The germline V gene encodes CDR1 SNHLY and CDR2 FYNNEI. The CDR3 spans 14 residues. Trimming at V came to 5 bases and at J to 3 bases, leaving 2 bases not matched to a gene.